This TCR beta chain was recovered during a study of T cell changes during pregnancy in multiple sclerosis. The CDR3 totals 14 residues. V trimming: 6 bases; J trimming: 3 bases; junction bases outside the gene matches: 7. CDR1 MDHEN and CDR2 SYDVKM come from the germline V gene. Repertoires were generated with immunoSEQ multiplex PCR, while TCRdb's copy carries only in-frame clones and drops some. This sample has 91,000 or so clones, with approximately 95% found just once. The material sequenced was peripheral blood, taken after pregnancy. The receptor was isolated from a female donor with multiple sclerosis, enrolled in a pregnancy study. V usage is TRBV28 and J usage is TRBJ2-7, with TRBD2 identical over 8 bases. The CDR3 bases are TGTGCCAGCAGAGCGGGAGAAAGAATCTACGAGCAGTACTTC. Its protein is CASRAGERIYEQYF.